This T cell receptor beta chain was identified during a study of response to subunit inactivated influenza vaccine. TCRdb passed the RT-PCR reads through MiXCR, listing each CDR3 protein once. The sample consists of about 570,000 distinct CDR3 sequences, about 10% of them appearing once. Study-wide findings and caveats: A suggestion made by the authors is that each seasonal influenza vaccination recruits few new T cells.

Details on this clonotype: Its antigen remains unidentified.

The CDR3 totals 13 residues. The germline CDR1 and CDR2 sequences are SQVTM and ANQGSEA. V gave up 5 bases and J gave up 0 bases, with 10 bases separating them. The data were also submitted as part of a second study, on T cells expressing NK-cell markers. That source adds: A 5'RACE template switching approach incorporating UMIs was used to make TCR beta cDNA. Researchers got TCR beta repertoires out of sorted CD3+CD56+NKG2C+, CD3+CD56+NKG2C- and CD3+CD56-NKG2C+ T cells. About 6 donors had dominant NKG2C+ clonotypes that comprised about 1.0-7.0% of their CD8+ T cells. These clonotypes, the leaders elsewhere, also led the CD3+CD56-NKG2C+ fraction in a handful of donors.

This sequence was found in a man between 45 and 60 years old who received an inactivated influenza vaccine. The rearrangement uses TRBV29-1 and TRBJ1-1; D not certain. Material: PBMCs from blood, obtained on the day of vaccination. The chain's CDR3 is CSVQQRLNTEAFF. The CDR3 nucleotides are TGCAGCGTTCAGCAGCGGCTGAACACTGAAGCTTTCTTT. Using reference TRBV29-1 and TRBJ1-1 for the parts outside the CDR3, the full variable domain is SAVISQKPSRDICQRGTSLTIQCQVDSQVTMMFWYRQQPGQSLTLIATANQGSEATYESGFVIDKFPISRPNLTFSTLTVSNMSPEDSSIYLCSVQQRLNTEAFFGQGTRLTVV.